The entry below gives a single TCR beta chain sequence along with its context. The data derive from a study of blood T cell repertoires in COVID-19. Only in-frame clones appear in the TCRdb table, and some are missing; sequencing was by immunoSEQ multiplex PCR. The sample includes 240,000 or so clones, around four fifths of them seen just once. Per germline, CDR1 MNHEY and CDR2 SVGAGI. Losses at the gene ends were 6 bases for V and 2 bases for J; bases not matched to a gene: 6. CDR3 size: 15 residues. The sequence derives from a man aged 25 to 45 who had recovered from COVID-19. This chain uses TRBV6-5 with TRBJ2-2, with TRBD2 identical over 7 bases. The specimen sequenced was peripheral blood. The CDR3 is CASRKSGTNTGELFF. The CDR3 nucleotides read TGTGCCAGCAGAAAGAGCGGGACCAACACCGGGGAGCTGTTTTTT.